The 31 T cell receptor beta chains below all came from one sample that was sequenced in a study of shared clonotypes between healthy human individuals. Method: immunoSEQ multiplex PCR; TCRdb's copy keeps in-frame clones and lacks some. The sample yields around 700,000 clones, less than 80% seen once. Sequences were obtained from memory CD4+ T cells sorted from blood. The subset: CD45RA-negative fraction. All receptors derive from a woman aged 25-40 years in good health.

A word on this clone: Sequence at one end of the junction differs from germline and may be a read error. This chain links TRBV30 with TRBJ1-1; D unresolved. The CDR3 is 12 amino acids. Germline assignment: CDR1 GTSNPN and CDR2 SVGIG (reference sequence). CDR3 nucleotides: TGTGCCGGGAGACGAACGAACACTGAAGCTTTCTTT. Translating gives CAGRRTNTEAFF.

The chain carries TRBV6-5 and TRBJ2-5; D call uncertain. Germline assignment: CDR1 MNHEY and CDR2 SVGAGI. This CDR3 has 14 residues. The V end was cut by 6 bases, the J end by 5 bases, with 16 bases between. The CDR3, as DNA: TGTGCCAGCAGCCCCCAGAGCGCCAAGGAGACCCAGTACTTC. It specifies CASSPQSAKETQYF.

The V and J genes are TRBV18 and TRBJ2-7; D remains ambiguous. Trimming took off 6 bases at V and 0 bases at J, with 3 bases between the two ends. Germline CDR1 KGHSH, CDR2 LQKENI. The CDR3 totals 11 residues. The DNA for the CDR3 is TGTGCCAGCTCGCGCTCCTACGAGCAGTACTTC. Translation gives CASSRSYEQYF.

The sample holds many counts of this clone. This chain connects TRBV11-2 to TRBJ2-3, with 12 bases fitting TRBD2. V was pared by 4 bases and J by 6 bases, with 5 bases of the junction left unmatched. This CDR3 has 15 amino acids. The V gene's germline CDR1 is SGHAT and CDR2 FQNNGV. This CDR3 is CASSSLAGGSDTQYF. In DNA form, the CDR3 reads TGTGCCAGCAGCTCCCTAGCGGGAGGGTCGGATACGCAGTATTTT.

This chain uses TRBV6-1 with TRBJ2-3, with 11 bases identical to TRBD2. Germline assignment: CDR1 MNHNS and CDR2 SASEGT. The CDR3 covers 18 residues. Losses at the gene ends were 2 bases for V and 6 bases for J; bases not matched to a gene: 13. The CDR3 is CASSESFIGLAGGDTQYF. CDR3 DNA sequence: TGTGCCAGCAGTGAAAGTTTTATTGGACTAGCGGGTGGGGATACGCAGTATTTT.

The V gene is TRBV23-1, the J gene TRBJ1-2; 11 bases fit TRBD1. TRBV23-1 is known as an ORF, though its function is uncertain. With V trimmed by 2 bases and J by 12 bases, 11 bases remained unmatched. This CDR3 region has 15 residues. The CDR3 region is CASSQGDRGVIGDTF. The DNA of the CDR3 is TGCGCCAGCAGTCAAGGGGACAGGGGGGTTATAGGGGACACCTTC.

This clone was observed a single time. The chain carries TRBV7-2 and TRBJ2-1, with D perhaps matching TRBD2 (5 bases). CDR1 is SGHTA, CDR2 FQGNSA, per germline. This CDR3 spans 14 amino acids. Trimming shortened V by 0 bases and J by 14 bases, and 17 bases separated the two germline ends. Here the CDR3 reads CASSLATLGSWEFF. The CDR3 coding sequence is TGTGCCAGCAGCTTAGCAACTTTGGGGAGCTGGGAGTTCTTC.

This sequence joins TRBV11-3 and TRBJ2-4; 11 positions agree with TRBD2. V gave up 5 bases and J gave up 3 bases; unmatched junction bases: 15. The CDR3 totals 19 residues. From germline, CDR1 is SGHNT and CDR2 YENEEA. The CDR3 sequence: CASSPGTSGTFQGKNIQYF. For the CDR3, the DNA is TGTGCCAGCAGCCCCGGGACTAGCGGTACCTTCCAGGGCAAAAACATTCAGTACTTC.

The chain links TRBV19 to TRBJ2-1; D unclear. V was trimmed by 6 bases and J by 9 bases, leaving 24 bases between them. The CDR3 sequence is 16 residues long. Germline V gene lookup returns CDR1 LNHDA and CDR2 SQIVND (reference sequence). CDR3 nucleotides: TGTGCCAGTAGAGGGTGGGTCCCAGGTCTTCGGACTGAGCAGTTCTTC. As protein: CASRGWVPGLRTEQFF.

On this clone: The same CDR3 is also encoded by other DNA sequences in this sample. The V gene is TRBV5-1, the J gene TRBJ2-7; 7 nucleotides align to TRBD1. This CDR3 region has 13 residues. In germline, CDR1 is SGHRS, CDR2 YFSETQ. The junction had 3 bases not matched to a gene; V was cut back by 4 bases and J by 2 bases. CDR3 DNA: TGCGCCAGCAGCAGGGGACAGACCTACGAGCAGTACTTC. It yields the protein CASSRGQTYEQYF.

The table lists this clone with a count of one. The chain uses TRBV29-1 and TRBJ2-1; TRBD1 matches 9 bases. V trimming: 8 bases; J trimming: 9 bases; junction bases outside the gene matches: 14. The CDR3 totals 14 residues. Germline CDR1 is SQVTM and CDR2 is ANQGSEA. The chain's CDR3 is CSFLQGAQGAEQFF. Here the CDR3 DNA reads TGCAGCTTCTTACAGGGGGCGCAAGGGGCTGAGCAGTTCTTC.

This sequence joins TRBV6-6 and TRBJ1-2; D is possibly TRBD1 (5 bases). This CDR3 is 14 amino acids long. Germline V gene sequence: CDR1 MNHNY, CDR2 SVGAGI (reference sequence). Trimming stripped 2 bases from V and 3 bases from J, with 10 bases between. The CDR3 reads CASSYRRDDYGYTF. The CDR3 region has the DNA TGTGCCAGCAGTTACCGACGGGACGACTATGGCTACACCTTC.

The gene calls are TRBV30 and TRBJ2-7; 9 bases are shared with TRBD1. The CDR3 consists of 12 residues. Germline V lookup: CDR1 GTSNPN, CDR2 SVGIG (reference sequence). Trimming removed 3 bases from V and 5 bases from J; junction bases left unmatched: 2. CDR3 amino acids: CAWRQGAHEQYF. The CDR3 bases are TGTGCCTGGAGACAGGGGGCCCACGAGCAGTACTTC.

The chain carries TRBV19 and TRBJ2-1; 13 bases map to TRBD2. Looked up from germline, CDR1 is LNHDA and CDR2 is SQIVND (reference sequence). Trimming took 6 bases from V and 3 from J; bases not matched to a gene: 17. This CDR3 contains 20 residues. Here the CDR3 DNA reads TGTGCCAGTAGCCTACGGGGACTAGCGGGAATAGAGGTCCTCTACAATGAGCAGTTCTTC. Translating gives CASSLRGLAGIEVLYNEQFF.

In this sample, this clone turned up many times. The CDR3 coding sequence is TGCAGCGCTCGGACAGGGCTGAACACTGAAGCTTTCTTT. This translates into CSARTGLNTEAFF. V is TRBV29-1 and J is TRBJ1-1, with 8 bases aligning to TRBD1. CDR1 and CDR2 (germline): SQVTM, ANQGSEA. The CDR3 length is 13 residues. V was pared by 7 bases and J by 0 bases, with 4 bases of the junction left unmatched.

This clone was detected a few times. The chain links TRBV29-1 to TRBJ1-5; no clear D. The CDR3 covers 13 residues. Germline assignment: CDR1 SQVTM and CDR2 ANQGSEA. V was clipped by 6 bases and J by 2 bases, with 11 bases between them. CDR3 sequence: CSVREAGNQPQHF. For the CDR3, the DNA is TGCAGCGTCCGGGAGGCGGGCAATCAGCCCCAGCATTTT.

The V gene is TRBV28, the J gene TRBJ2-7; possible D gene TRBD1, 5 bases. Germline assignment: CDR1 MDHEN and CDR2 SYDVKM. This CDR3 comprises 14 residues. V lost 6 bases and J lost 5, with 17 bases in between. In DNA, the CDR3 is TGTGCCAGCAGGTCGGCAGGGAAGTTCAACGAGCAGTACTTC. The encoded protein is CASRSAGKFNEQYF.

This chain links TRBV27 with TRBJ1-5; D might be TRBD1 (6 bases). This CDR3 contains 15 residues. The germline gives CDR1 MNHEY, CDR2 SMNVEV (reference sequence). The germline V and J ends were trimmed by 2 bases and 3 bases, with 11 bases remaining between them. CDR3 region: CASSLRGQSNQPQHF. CDR3 in DNA: TGTGCCAGCAGTTTAAGAGGACAGTCCAATCAGCCCCAGCATTTT.

This chain joins TRBV11-2 and TRBJ2-1; 10 bases agree with TRBD1. The CDR3 consists of 16 residues. With 6 bases clipped from V and 6 bases from J, the junction kept 11 bases outside the gene matches. Germline V gene sequence: CDR1 SGHAT, CDR2 FQNNGV. The CDR3 DNA is TGTGCCAGCAGTCCATTCGACAGGGGGCAGATCAATGAGCAGTTCTTC. It encodes CASSPFDRGQINEQFF.

V gene TRBV28 combines with J gene TRBJ1-2, with 7 bases aligning to TRBD1. V was pared by 6 bases and J by 6 bases, with 10 bases of the junction left unmatched. CDR1 is MDHEN, CDR2 SYDVKM, per germline. The CDR3 has 14 residues. This chain's CDR3 is CASSPDREEHGYTF. The CDR3 DNA reads as TGTGCCAGCAGCCCCGACAGGGAAGAGCATGGCTACACCTTC.

V is TRBV19 and J is TRBJ2-7; TRBD2 aligns across 9 bases. CDR1 and CDR2 from the germline V gene are LNHDA and SQIVND (reference sequence). V lost 4 bases to trimming and J lost 1 base; unmatched junction nucleotides: 5. The length of the CDR3 is 15 residues. The DNA of the CDR3 is TGTGCCAGTAGTAGATTAGCGGGAGTATCCTACGAGCAGTACTTC. Protein: CASSRLAGVSYEQYF.

Notes on this clone: With a far larger clone one base away, a read error is the likely cause. Additional DNA sequences in this sample encode the identical CDR3. The rearrangement links TRBV27 to TRBJ2-1; the D is unclear. The CDR3 consists of 19 residues. Trimming took 4 bases from V and 7 from J, leaving 29 bases between them. Germline CDR1 MNHEY, CDR2 SMNVEV (reference sequence). This CDR3 reads CASSSTLSPVDKKRNEQFF. In DNA, the CDR3 is TGTGCCAGCAGTTCCACCCTCTCGCCAGTAGATAAAAAGAGAAATGAGCAGTTCTTC.

V is TRBV21-1 and J is TRBJ2-1; the listed D gene, TRBD1, was not tested against the DNA. TRBV21-1 is listed as a pseudogene. The CDR3 spans 16 residues. CDR3 DNA: TGTGCCAGCACCATTGAGGGGGGACAGGGCTACAATGAGCAGTTCTTC. Translated, it gives CASTIEGGQGYNEQFF.

This clone was seen just once. V gene TRBV2 combines with J gene TRBJ1-2, with no clear D. The germline V and J ends were trimmed by 8 bases and 8 bases, with 24 bases remaining between them. The V gene's germline CDR1 is SNHLY and CDR2 FYNNEI. There are 15 residues in the CDR3. CDR3 residues: CASLLDGRNARGYTF. The CDR3 DNA follows: TGTGCCAGCCTCCTGGACGGGCGGAACGCGCGGGGCTACACCTTC. Full variable domain (missing parts from reference TRBV2 and TRBJ1-2): EPEVTQTPSHQVTQMGQEVILRCVPISNHLYFYWYRQILGQKVEFLVSFYNNEISEKSEIFDDQFSVERPDGSNFTLKIRSTKLEDSAMYFCASLLDGRNARGYTFGSGTRLTVV.

The chain combines TRBV7-8 with TRBJ1-5; D call uncertain. The germline gives CDR1 SGHVS, CDR2 FQNEAQ. Trimming removed 1 base at V and 0 bases at J, with 16 bases between. This CDR3 comprises 18 residues. CDR3 sequence (DNA): TGTGCCAGCAGCTTAGAGGCTTCGGCAGTACATAGCAATCAGCCCCAGCATTTT. This codes for CASSLEASAVHSNQPQHF.

In this sample, this clone turned up a few times. The chain combines TRBV5-1 with TRBJ1-4; D remains unclear. V lost 4 bases and J lost 12, with 16 bases in between. There are 13 residues in the CDR3. Germline CDR1 is SGHRS and CDR2 is YFSETQ. CDR3 in amino acids: CASSMAQREELFF. The CDR3 coding sequence is TGCGCCAGCAGCATGGCCCAGCGGGAGGAACTGTTTTTT.

The chain links TRBV21-1 to TRBJ2-7. TRBV21-1 counts as a pseudogene. The CDR3 extends over 15 amino acids. Here the CDR3 reads CASSTRSGTGYEQYF. CDR3 DNA: TGTGCCAGCAGCACCCGATCCGGGACCGGCTACGAGCAGTACTTC.

V gene TRBV15 combines with J gene TRBJ2-3; 10 positions agree with TRBD1. J gave up 5 bases and V 6 bases, and 2 bases lay outside the gene matches. CDR3 length equals 13 residues. The germline CDR1 and CDR2 sequences are LNHNV and YYDKDF (reference sequence). CDR3 nucleotide sequence: TGTGCCACCAGAGGACAGGGGGAAGATACGCAGTATTTT. As protein: CATRGQGEDTQYF.

This clone was seen a single time. CDR3: CASTRQGTNTEAFF. CDR3 coding DNA: TGTGCCAGTACTCGACAGGGGACGAACACTGAAGCTTTCTTT. The chain couples TRBV27 to TRBJ1-1, with TRBD1 matching over 8 bases. Looked up from germline, CDR1 is MNHEY and CDR2 is SMNVEV (reference sequence). Trimming removed 9 bases from V and 1 base from J; junction bases left unmatched: 7. The CDR3 has 14 residues.

The chain links TRBV5-6 to TRBJ2-2; 9 bases are shared with TRBD2. The CDR3 length is 15 residues. Trimming at V came to 6 bases and at J to 0 bases, leaving 3 bases not matched to a gene. Germline CDR1 SGHDT, CDR2 YYEEEE. The CDR3 sequence: CASNRLAANTGELFF. The CDR3 DNA reads as TGTGCCAGCAACCGACTAGCGGCGAACACCGGGGAGCTGTTTTTT.

The chain recombines TRBV5-1 with TRBJ1-3; D perhaps matches TRBD1 (5 bases). Trimming shortened V by 0 bases and J by 1 base, and 11 bases separated the two germline ends. CDR1 is SGHRS, CDR2 YFSETQ, per germline. This CDR3 spans 16 amino acids. The CDR3 reads CASSLGGGLSGNTIYF. CDR3 DNA sequence: TGCGCCAGCAGCTTGGGTGGGGGACTTTCTGGAAACACCATATATTTT. The entire variable domain, with the rest obtained from reference TRBV5-1 and TRBJ1-3, is as follows: KAGVTQTPRYLIKTRGQQVTLSCSPISGHRSVSWYQQTPGQGLQFLFEYFSETQRNKGNFPGRFSGRQFSNSRSEMNVSTLELGDSALYLCASSLGGGLSGNTIYFGEGSWLTVV.